This T cell receptor beta chain appears in the sequencing data of a study of sequential checkpoint blockade in melanoma (dated by TCRdb to 2018 to 2020). The study in broad terms: Patients were randomized 1:1 to first-line nivolumab followed by ipilimumab (arm A) or ipilimumab followed by nivolumab (arm B). Maintenance nivolumab came after each of the two trial sequences. What the research found in general, with its limitations: Validation of the response-prediction model combining TCR metrics and mutation burden is needed in larger, independent patient cohorts.

At the junction V is shortened by 6 bases and J by 3 bases; bases outside the gene matches: 7. The germline V gene (reference sequence) provides CDR1 LNHDA and CDR2 SQIVND. Including cysteine and phenylalanine, the CDR3 has 15 amino acids. The CDR3 DNA has 45 bases and is translated from base 1. This sample's treatment or condition label indicates: randomized to nivolumab then ipilimumab (arm A) or the reverse (arm B). No trial patient had received prior DNA-damaging chemotherapy. Live CD3+CD8+ cells negative for CD19 and CD56 were sorted from thawed PBMCs on a FACS Aria II flow cytometer. Samples came from patients with melanoma in CheckMate 064, a randomized, open-label phase II trial of sequential checkpoint blockade. Peripheral blood mononuclear cells were collected by leukapheresis, purified using Ficoll-Paque, and frozen in human serum containing approximately 9.6% DMSO. Immediately after sorting, the purity of sorted blood CD3+CD8+ cells was verified to be >95%, after which DNA was extracted.

In regard to this clone: No antigen is known for it. No much larger clonotype is one base removed from it; base qualities were not supplied.

The immunoSEQ Assay was used to immunosequence TCRbeta CDR3 regions from genomic DNA. Before high-throughput sequencing, genomic DNA was amplified using bias-controlled multiplex PCR. Concerning the study's data processing: To quantify the absolute abundance of each unique TCRbeta CDR3 region, the sequences were collapsed and filtered. Clonality, defined as 1 minus Pielou's evenness, was calculated using productive rearrangements only. Clones with significantly greater frequencies in on-treatment versus baseline samples were identified using a previously published method. The clones in this table, taken by TCRdb from immuneACCESS, are in-frame only. Not every clone is retained; where verified, under half of the shortfall comes from an unresolved V gene, and the cause of the rest is unknown. Clone size and the V and J calls come from that table; the DNA yielded D and trimming. The sample data list 15,000 to 20,000 clones, and around 92% of these were observed just once. Over 20% of the sample belongs to the ten largest clones.

This TCR was sampled from a human donor with melanoma. This sequence uses TRBV19 and TRBJ1-2; 10 bases in the junction line up with TRBD1. Sample: CD8+ T cells sorted from blood (inferred from file names), taken from a patient given nivolumab and ipilimumab in sequence. Read as DNA, the sequence is TGTGCCAGTAGCGGCGACAGGGGGCCCTACTATGGCTACACCTTC. Its product reads: CASSGDRGPYYGYTF.